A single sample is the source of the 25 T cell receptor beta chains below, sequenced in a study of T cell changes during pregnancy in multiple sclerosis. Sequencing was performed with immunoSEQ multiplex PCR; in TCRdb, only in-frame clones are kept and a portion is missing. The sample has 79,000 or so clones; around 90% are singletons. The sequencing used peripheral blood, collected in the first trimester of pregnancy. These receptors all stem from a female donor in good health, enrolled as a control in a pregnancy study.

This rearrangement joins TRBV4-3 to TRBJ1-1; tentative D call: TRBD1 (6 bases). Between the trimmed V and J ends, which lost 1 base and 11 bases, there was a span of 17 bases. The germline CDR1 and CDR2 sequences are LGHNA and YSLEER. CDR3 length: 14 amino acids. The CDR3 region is CASSQVARAGAAFF. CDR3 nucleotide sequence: TGCGCCAGCAGCCAAGTAGCCCGGGCGGGGGCCGCTTTCTTT.

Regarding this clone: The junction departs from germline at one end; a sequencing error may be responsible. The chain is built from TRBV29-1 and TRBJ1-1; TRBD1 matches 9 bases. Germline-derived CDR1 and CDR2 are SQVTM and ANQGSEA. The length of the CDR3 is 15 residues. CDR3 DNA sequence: TGCAGCGTGGAAGGGACAGGGAGTTTGTACACTGAAGCTTTCTTT. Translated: CSVEGTGSLYTEAFF. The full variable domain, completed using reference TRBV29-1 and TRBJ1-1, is SAVISQKPSRDICQRGTSLTIQCQVDSQVTMMFWYRQQPGQSLTLIATANQGSEATYESGFVIDKFPISRPNLTFSTLTVSNMSPEDSSIYLCSVEGTGSLYTEAFFGQGTRLTVV.

The CDR3 DNA reads TGTGCCACCCAACAGGGGGGCGCAGGCTATGGCTACACCTTC. Translation: CATQQGGAGYGYTF. The genes are TRBV28 and TRBJ1-2; 8 positions agree with TRBD1. This CDR3 spans 14 amino acids. The junction had 11 bases not matched to a gene; V was cut back by 10 bases and J by 4 bases. The V gene's germline CDR1 is MDHEN and CDR2 SYDVKM.

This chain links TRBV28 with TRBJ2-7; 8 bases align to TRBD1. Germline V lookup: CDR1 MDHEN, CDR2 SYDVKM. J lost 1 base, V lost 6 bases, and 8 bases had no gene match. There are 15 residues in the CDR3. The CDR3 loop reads CASSLHRQGSYEQYF. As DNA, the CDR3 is TGTGCCAGCAGCCTACACCGACAGGGGTCCTACGAGCAGTACTTC.

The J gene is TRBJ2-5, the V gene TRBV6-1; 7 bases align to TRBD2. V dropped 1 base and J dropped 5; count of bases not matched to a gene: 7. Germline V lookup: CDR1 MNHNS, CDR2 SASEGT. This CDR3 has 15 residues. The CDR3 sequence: CASSEGVSGRETQYF. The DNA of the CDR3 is TGTGCCAGCAGTGAAGGCGTTAGCGGGCGGGAGACCCAGTACTTC.

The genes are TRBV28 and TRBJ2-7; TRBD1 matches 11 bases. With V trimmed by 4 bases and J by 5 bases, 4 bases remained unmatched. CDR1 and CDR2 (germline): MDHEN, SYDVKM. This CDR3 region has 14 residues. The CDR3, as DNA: TGTGCCAGCAGTTCGCCGGGACAGGGGGACGAGCAGTACTTC. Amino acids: CASSSPGQGDEQYF.

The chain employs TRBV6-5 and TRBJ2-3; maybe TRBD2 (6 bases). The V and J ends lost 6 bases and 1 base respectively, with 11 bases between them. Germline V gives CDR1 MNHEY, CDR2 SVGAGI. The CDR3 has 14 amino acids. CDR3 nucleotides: TGTGCCAGCAGCCGGGACTGGGGCACAGATACGCAGTATTTT. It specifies CASSRDWGTDTQYF.

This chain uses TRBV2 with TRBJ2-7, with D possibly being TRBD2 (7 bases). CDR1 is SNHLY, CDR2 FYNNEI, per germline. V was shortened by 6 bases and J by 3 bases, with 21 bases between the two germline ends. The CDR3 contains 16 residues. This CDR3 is CASSNKGGGPLYEQYF. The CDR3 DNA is TGTGCCAGCAGCAATAAAGGGGGGGGCCCCCTCTACGAGCAGTACTTC.

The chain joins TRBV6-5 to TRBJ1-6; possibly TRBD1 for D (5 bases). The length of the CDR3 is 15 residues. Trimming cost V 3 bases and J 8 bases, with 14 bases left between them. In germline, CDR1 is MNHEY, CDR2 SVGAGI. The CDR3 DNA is TGTGCCAGCAGTTATGGCGGGGCCGGGGATTCACCCCTCCACTTT. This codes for CASSYGGAGDSPLHF.

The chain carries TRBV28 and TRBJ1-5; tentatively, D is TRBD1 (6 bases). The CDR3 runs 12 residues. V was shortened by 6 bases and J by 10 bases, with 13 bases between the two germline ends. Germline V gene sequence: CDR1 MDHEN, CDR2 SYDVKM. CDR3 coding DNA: TGTGCCAGCAGCCTAGGGACACCCCCCCAGCATTTT. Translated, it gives CASSLGTPPQHF.

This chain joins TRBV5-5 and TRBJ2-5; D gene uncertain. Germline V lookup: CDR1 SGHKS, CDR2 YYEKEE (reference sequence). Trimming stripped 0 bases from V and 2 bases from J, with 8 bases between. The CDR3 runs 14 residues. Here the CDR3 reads CASSLVGVQETQYF. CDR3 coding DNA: TGTGCCAGCAGCTTGGTGGGCGTGCAAGAGACCCAGTACTTC.

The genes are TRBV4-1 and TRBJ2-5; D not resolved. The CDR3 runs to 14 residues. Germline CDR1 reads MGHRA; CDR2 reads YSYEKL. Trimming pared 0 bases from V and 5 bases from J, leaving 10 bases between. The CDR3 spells CASSQDPLSETQYF. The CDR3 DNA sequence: TGCGCCAGCAGCCAAGACCCCTTGTCGGAGACCCAGTACTTC.

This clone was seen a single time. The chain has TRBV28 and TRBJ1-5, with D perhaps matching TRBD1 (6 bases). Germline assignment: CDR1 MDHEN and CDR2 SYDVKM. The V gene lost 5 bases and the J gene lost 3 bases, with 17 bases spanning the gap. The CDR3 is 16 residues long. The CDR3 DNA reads TGTGCCAGCAGTCCCTTAAGGGACAAGCCCAATCAGCCCCAGCATTTT. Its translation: CASSPLRDKPNQPQHF.

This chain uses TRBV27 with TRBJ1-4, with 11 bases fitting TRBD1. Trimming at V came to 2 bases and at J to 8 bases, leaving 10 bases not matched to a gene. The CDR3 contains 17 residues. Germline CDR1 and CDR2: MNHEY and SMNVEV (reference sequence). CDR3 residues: CASSLTVSGQGVEKLFF. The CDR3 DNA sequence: TGTGCCAGCAGTTTAACCGTATCGGGACAGGGGGTCGAAAAACTGTTTTTT.

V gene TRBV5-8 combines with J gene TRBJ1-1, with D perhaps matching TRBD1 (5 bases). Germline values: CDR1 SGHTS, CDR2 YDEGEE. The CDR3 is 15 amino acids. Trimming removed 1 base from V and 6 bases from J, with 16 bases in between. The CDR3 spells CASSLRRADGPEAFF. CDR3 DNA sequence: TGTGCCAGCAGCTTGCGCAGGGCAGACGGACCTGAAGCTTTCTTT. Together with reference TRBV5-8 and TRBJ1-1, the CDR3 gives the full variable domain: EAGVTQSPTHLIKTRGQQATLRCSPISGHTSVYWYQQALGLGLQFLLWYDEGEERNRGNFPPRFSGRQFPNYSSELNVNALELEDSALYLCASSLRRADGPEAFFGQGTRLTVV.

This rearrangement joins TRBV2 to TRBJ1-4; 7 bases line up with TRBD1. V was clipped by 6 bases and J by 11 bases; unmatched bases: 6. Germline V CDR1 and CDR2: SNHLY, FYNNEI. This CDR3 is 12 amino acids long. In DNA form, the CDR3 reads TGTGCCAGCAGAGTAACAGGGGCCAAACTGTTTTTT. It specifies CASRVTGAKLFF. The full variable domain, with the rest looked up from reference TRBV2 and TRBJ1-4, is EPEVTQTPSHQVTQMGQEVILRCVPISNHLYFYWYRQILGQKVEFLVSFYNNEISEKSEIFDDQFSVERPDGSNFTLKIRSTKLEDSAMYFCASRVTGAKLFFGSGTQLSVL.

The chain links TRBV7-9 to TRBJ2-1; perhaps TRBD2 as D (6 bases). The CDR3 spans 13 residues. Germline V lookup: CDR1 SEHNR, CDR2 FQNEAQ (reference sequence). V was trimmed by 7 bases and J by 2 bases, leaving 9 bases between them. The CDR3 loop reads CASTGGTYNEQFF. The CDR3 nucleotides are TGTGCCAGCACCGGGGGTACCTACAATGAGCAGTTCTTC.

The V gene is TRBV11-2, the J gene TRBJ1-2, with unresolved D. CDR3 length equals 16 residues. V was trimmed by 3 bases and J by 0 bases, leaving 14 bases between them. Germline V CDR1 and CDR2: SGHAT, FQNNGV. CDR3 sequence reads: CASSFSTFSPNYGYTF. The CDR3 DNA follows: TGTGCCAGCAGCTTCTCCACGTTTAGCCCTAACTATGGCTACACCTTC. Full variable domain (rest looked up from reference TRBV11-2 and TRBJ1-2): EAGVAQSPRYKIIEKRQSVAFWCNPISGHATLYWYQQILGQGPKLLIQFQNNGVVDDSQLPKDRFSAERLKGVDSTLKIQPAKLEDSAVYLCASSFSTFSPNYGYTFGSGTRLTVV.

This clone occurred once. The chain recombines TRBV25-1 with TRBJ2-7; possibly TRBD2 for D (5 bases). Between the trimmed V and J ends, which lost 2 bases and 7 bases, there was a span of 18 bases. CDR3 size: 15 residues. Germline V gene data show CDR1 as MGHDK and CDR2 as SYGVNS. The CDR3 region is CASSESISRPGEQYF. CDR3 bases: TGTGCCAGCAGTGAAAGTATCTCAAGACCGGGGGAGCAGTACTTC.

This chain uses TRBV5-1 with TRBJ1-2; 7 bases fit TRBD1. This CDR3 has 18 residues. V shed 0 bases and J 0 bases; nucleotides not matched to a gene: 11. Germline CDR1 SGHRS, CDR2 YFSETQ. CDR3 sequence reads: CASSLGGGPGGPNYGYTF. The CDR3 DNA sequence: TGCGCCAGCAGCTTGGGAGGAGGGCCAGGGGGACCTAACTATGGCTACACCTTC.

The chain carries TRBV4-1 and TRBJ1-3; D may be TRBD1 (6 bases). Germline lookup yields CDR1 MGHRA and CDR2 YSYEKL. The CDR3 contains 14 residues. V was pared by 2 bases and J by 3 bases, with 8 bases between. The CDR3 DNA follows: TGCGCCAGCAGCCAAAGGACAGATGGAAACACCATATATTTT. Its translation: CASSQRTDGNTIYF.

The CDR3 loop is CASSYQTGTAYEQYF. The DNA of the CDR3 is TGTGCCAGCAGTTACCAAACCGGGACAGCCTACGAGCAGTACTTC. This sequence joins TRBV6-5 and TRBJ2-7, with 7 bases identical to TRBD1. V was pared by 2 bases and J by 2 bases, with 6 bases of the junction left unmatched. Germline CDR1 is MNHEY and CDR2 is SVGAGI. CDR3 length: 15 residues.

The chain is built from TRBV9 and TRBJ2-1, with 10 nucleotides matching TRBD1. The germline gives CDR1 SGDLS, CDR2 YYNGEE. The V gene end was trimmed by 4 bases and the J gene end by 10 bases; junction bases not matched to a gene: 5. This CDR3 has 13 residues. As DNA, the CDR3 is TGTGCCAGCAGCCCAGGGACAGGGGTAGAGCAGTTCTTC. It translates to CASSPGTGVEQFF.

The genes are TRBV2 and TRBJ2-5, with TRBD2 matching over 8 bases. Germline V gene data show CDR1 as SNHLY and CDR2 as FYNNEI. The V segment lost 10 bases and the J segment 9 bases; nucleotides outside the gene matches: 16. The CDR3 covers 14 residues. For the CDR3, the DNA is TGTGCCACTTCTCCGGGAGGGGGTGTGGAGCCCCAGTACTTC. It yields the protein CATSPGGGVEPQYF.

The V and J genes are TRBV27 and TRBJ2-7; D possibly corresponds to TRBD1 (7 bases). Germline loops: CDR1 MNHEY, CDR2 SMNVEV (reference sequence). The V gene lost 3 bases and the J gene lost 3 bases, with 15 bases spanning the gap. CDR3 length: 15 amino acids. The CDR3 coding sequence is TGTGCCAGCAGTTTTAGCAGGGGGGCCAACTACGAGCAGTACTTC. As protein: CASSFSRGANYEQYF.